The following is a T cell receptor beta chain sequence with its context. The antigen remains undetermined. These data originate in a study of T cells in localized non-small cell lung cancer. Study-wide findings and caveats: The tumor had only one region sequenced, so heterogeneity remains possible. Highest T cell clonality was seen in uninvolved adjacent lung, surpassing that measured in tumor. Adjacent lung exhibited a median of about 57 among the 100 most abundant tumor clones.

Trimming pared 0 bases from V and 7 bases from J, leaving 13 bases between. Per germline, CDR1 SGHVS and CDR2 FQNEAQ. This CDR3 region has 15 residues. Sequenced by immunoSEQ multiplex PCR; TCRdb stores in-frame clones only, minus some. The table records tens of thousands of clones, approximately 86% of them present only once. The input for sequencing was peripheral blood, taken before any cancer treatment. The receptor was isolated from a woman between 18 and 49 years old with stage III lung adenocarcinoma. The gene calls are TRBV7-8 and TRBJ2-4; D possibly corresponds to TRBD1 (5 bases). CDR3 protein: CASSLAGQGSNIQYF. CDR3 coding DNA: TGTGCCAGCAGCTTAGCGGGGCAGGGTAGTAACATTCAGTACTTC.